This T cell receptor beta chain was recovered during a study of blood T cell repertoires in COVID-19. The CDR3 covers 11 residues. Germline V gives CDR1 SNHLY, CDR2 FYNNEI. V gave up 4 bases and J gave up 5 bases, with 6 bases separating them. Assay: immunoSEQ multiplex PCR; the TCRdb copy retains only in-frame clones and omits some. The sample shows 70,000 or so clones, roughly 71% of them seen only once. The chain couples TRBV2 to TRBJ2-7, with D perhaps TRBD2 (5 bases). The TCR comes from a man between 60 and 75 years old with COVID-19, enrolled during active disease. Sequencing was performed on peripheral blood. The CDR3: CASSGENEQYF. Written as DNA, the CDR3 is TGTGCCAGCAGTGGGGAGAACGAGCAGTACTTC.